This entry features one T cell receptor beta chain sequence. The data are from a study of blood T cell repertoires in COVID-19. Study summary: Samples of COVID-19 (acute and convalescent) were obtained from the United States, Italy and Spain.

Per the original data handling: Reference gene primer amplification gave estimated nucleated cell counts. Sequenced by immunoSEQ multiplex PCR; TCRdb stores in-frame clones only, minus some. V, J and clone size derive from that table, while D and trimming were established from the DNA sequence. Of some 26,000 clones listed, 70% to 85% are singletons. This CDR3 spans 13 amino acids. Deletions cut 5 bases from V and 1 base from J, with 8 bases between. This receptor was taken from a man at least 80 years old with active or convalescent COVID-19. The sequenced material came from peripheral blood. The rearrangement uses TRBV12-3 or TRBV12-4 and TRBJ1-2; D unresolved. Written as DNA, the CDR3 is TGTGCCAGCAGTCAGCAGGTTAACTATGGCTACACCTTC. Its protein is CASSQQVNYGYTF.